One sample yielded the 2 T cell receptor beta chains listed below, sequenced in a study of T cells in narcolepsy. Assay used: immunoSEQ multiplex PCR; TCRdb lists only in-frame clones, some missing. The sample lists around 25,000 clones, roughly 86% occurring once. Sequencing was performed on CD45RA- memory CD4+ T cells from PBMCs. These TCRs come from a human donor with narcolepsy.

The V call is TRBV10-2, the J call TRBJ1-6; perhaps TRBD1 as D (6 bases). Germline V CDR1 and CDR2: WSHSY, SAAADI. V was cut by 3 bases and J by 3 bases, with 12 bases left in between. This CDR3 contains 16 residues. CDR3 in DNA: TGCGCCAGCAGTGAAGGGGGTTTGGGCTATAATTCACCCCTCCACTTT. Its protein is CASSEGGLGYNSPLHF.

This chain uses TRBV6-5 with TRBJ2-1; 7 bases fit TRBD1. The ends lost 6 bases at V and 2 bases at J; junction bases unmatched: 4. The CDR3 has 14 residues. CDR1 is MNHEY, CDR2 SVGAGI, per germline. The CDR3 nucleotides read TGTGCCAGCAGCGAAGGACAGGCCTACAATGAGCAGTTCTTC. Its protein is CASSEGQAYNEQFF.